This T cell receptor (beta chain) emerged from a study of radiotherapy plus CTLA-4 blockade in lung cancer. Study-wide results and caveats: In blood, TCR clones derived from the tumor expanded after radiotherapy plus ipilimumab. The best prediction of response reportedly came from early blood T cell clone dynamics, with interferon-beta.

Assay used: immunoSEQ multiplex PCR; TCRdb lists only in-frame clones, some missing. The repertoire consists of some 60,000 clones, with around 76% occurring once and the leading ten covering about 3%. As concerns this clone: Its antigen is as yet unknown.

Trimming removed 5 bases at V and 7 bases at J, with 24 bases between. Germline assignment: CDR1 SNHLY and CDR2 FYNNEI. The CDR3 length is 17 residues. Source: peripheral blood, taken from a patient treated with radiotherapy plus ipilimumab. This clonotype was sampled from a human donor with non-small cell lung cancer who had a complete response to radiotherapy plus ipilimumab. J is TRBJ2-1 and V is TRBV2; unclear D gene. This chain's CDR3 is CASSKSLDFPPGNEQFF. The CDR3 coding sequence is TGTGCCAGCAGTAAATCCCTTGACTTTCCCCCTGGGAATGAGCAGTTCTTC.